This section outlines one T cell receptor beta chain sequence together with its context. The antigen is not known. Data came from immunoSEQ multiplex PCR; TCRdb stores just in-frame clones and leaves some out. The sample has some 120,000 clones, 86% seen once. The data were taken from a study of T cell responses to AZD1222 COVID-19 vaccine. Regarding the study as a whole: Within unmutated variant regions lay the reported targets of nearly half of spike-specific TCRs. White British donors predominated, females outnumbered males, and clonal diversity was possibly underestimated.

V shed 0 bases and J shed 9 bases, with 9 bases lying between them. CDR3 length: 11 residues. Looked up from germline, CDR1 is GTSNPN and CDR2 is SVGIG (reference sequence). The source material was peripheral blood, sampled on day 0 of AZD1222 vaccination. This receptor was obtained from an adult in good health. The chain carries TRBV30 and TRBJ2-7, with D tentatively TRBD1 (5 bases). DNA of the CDR3: TGTGCCTGGAGTGTACAGGTGGGGCAGTACTTC. It encodes CAWSVQVGQYF.